This entry lists 10 T cell receptor beta chains sequenced from one sample in a study of Tregs in tolerant kidney transplant recipients. Assay used: immunoSEQ multiplex PCR; TCRdb lists only in-frame clones, some missing. The repertoire consists of roughly 250,000 clones, with around 82% occurring once and the leading ten covering around 0.61%. The sequenced sample was CD4+ T cells from blood. The source of these receptors is a human donor in good health.

V usage is TRBV7-2 and J usage is TRBJ2-5; 8 positions match TRBD2. The CDR3 runs 14 residues. Unmatched junction bases numbered 10, after V lost 8 bases and J lost 5 bases. The germline V gene has CDR1 SGHTA and CDR2 FQGNSA. The CDR3 sequence: CASSFAGGGETQYF. For the CDR3, the DNA is TGTGCCAGCTCGTTTGCGGGAGGCGGGGAGACCCAGTACTTC. The full variable domain, its missing parts supplied by reference TRBV7-2 and TRBJ2-5, is GAGVSQSPSNKVTEKGKDVELRCDPISGHTALYWYRQSLGQGLEFLIYFQGNSAPDKSGLPSDRFSAERTGGSVSTLTIQRTQQEDSAVYLCASSFAGGGETQYFGPGTRLLVL.

As concerns this clone: Other DNA sequences in this specimen translate into the identical CDR3. The CDR3, as DNA: TGTGCCAGCTCACCTCAGGGAGCCTCCTACAATGAGCAGTTCTTC. Protein: CASSPQGASYNEQFF. The chain has TRBV18 and TRBJ2-1; D possibly matches TRBD1 or TRBD2 (5 bases each). The CDR3 is 15 amino acids. With 3 bases removed from V and 0 bases from J, the gap between germline ends came to 9 bases. Germline V gives CDR1 KGHSH, CDR2 LQKENI.

The chain recombines TRBV14 with TRBJ1-1; D is unclear. In germline, CDR1 is SGHDN, CDR2 FVKESK. The CDR3 length is 14 residues. V lost 1 base, J lost 10 bases, and 16 bases lay in between. CDR3 sequence reads: CASSQGNRANPAFF. CDR3 nucleotides: TGTGCCAGCAGCCAAGGAAATCGGGCGAACCCAGCTTTCTTT. The full variable domain, in which reference TRBV14 and TRBJ1-1 provide the parts outside the CDR3, is EAGVTQFPSHSVIEKGQTVTLRCDPISGHDNLYWYRRVMGKEIKFLLHFVKESKQDESGMPNNRFLAERTGGTYSTLKVQPAELEDSGVYFCASSQGNRANPAFFGQGTRLTVV.

This clone was counted a single time. This sequence joins TRBV6-5 and TRBJ1-1; D unresolved. The CDR3 consists of 14 residues. Germline V lookup: CDR1 MNHEY, CDR2 SVGAGI. V was pared by 2 bases and J by 5 bases, with 12 bases between. DNA of the CDR3: TGTGCCAGCAGTTACGCGAATAGGTTGACTGAAGCTTTCTTT. Translation gives CASSYANRLTEAFF.

This sequence joins TRBV11-2 and TRBJ1-3; D gene uncertain. Germline CDR1 is SGHAT and CDR2 is FQNNGV. Trimming removed 2 bases at V and 0 bases at J, with 8 bases between. The CDR3 sequence is 15 residues long. The CDR3: CASSLSDSSGNTIYF. The CDR3 coding sequence is TGTGCCAGCAGCTTATCGGATAGCTCTGGAAACACCATATATTTT.

This rearrangement joins TRBV2 to TRBJ2-3, with unresolved D. The germline V gene encodes CDR1 SNHLY and CDR2 FYNNEI. V was pared by 5 bases and J by 7 bases, with 13 bases between. The CDR3 extends over 13 amino acids. The DNA of the CDR3 is TGTGCCAGCAGTTTATCGGTTGTGTATACGCAGTATTTT. Encoded protein: CASSLSVVYTQYF.

This chain uses TRBV6-1 with TRBJ1-3; D is possibly TRBD1 (5 bases). The CDR3 runs to 16 residues. The germline V gene has CDR1 MNHNS and CDR2 SASEGT. Trimming shortened V by 3 bases and J by 3 bases, and 15 bases separated the two germline ends. CDR3 sequence (DNA): TGTGCCAGCAGTGACCTGGGGCGAGCGAGTGGAAACACCATATATTTT. It codes for CASSDLGRASGNTIYF.

The V gene is TRBV7-8, the J gene TRBJ2-3; unclear D gene. Trimming shortened V by 1 base and J by 14 bases, and 7 bases separated the two germline ends. The CDR3 is 10 amino acids. Per the germline V gene, CDR1 is SGHVS and CDR2 is FQNEAQ. The DNA for the CDR3 is TGTGCCAGCAGCTTAGAAGAGGTGTATTTT. This gives the protein CASSLEEVYF.

The genes are TRBV2 and TRBJ1-6; no clear D gene. The CDR3 loop spans 12 amino acids. The germline V gene has CDR1 SNHLY and CDR2 FYNNEI. The V end was cut by 2 bases, the J end by 13 bases, with 9 bases between. CDR3 DNA sequence: TGTGCCAGCAGTGAATTGGTGACCCCCCTCCACTTT. Translated, it gives CASSELVTPLHF. Using reference TRBV2 and TRBJ1-6 for the parts outside the CDR3, the full variable domain is EPEVTQTPSHQVTQMGQEVILRCVPISNHLYFYWYRQILGQKVEFLVSFYNNEISEKSEIFDDQFSVERPDGSNFTLKIRSTKLEDSAMYFCASSELVTPLHFGNGTRLTVT.

V and J are TRBV4-1 and TRBJ1-5; D ambiguous. The CDR3 sequence is 13 residues long. Trimming left V 0 bases short and J 7 bases short, with 7 bases between. Germline V gives CDR1 MGHRA, CDR2 YSYEKL. The CDR3 sequence is CASSQDLEQPQHF. The CDR3 region has the DNA TGCGCCAGCAGCCAAGACCTTGAGCAGCCCCAGCATTTT.